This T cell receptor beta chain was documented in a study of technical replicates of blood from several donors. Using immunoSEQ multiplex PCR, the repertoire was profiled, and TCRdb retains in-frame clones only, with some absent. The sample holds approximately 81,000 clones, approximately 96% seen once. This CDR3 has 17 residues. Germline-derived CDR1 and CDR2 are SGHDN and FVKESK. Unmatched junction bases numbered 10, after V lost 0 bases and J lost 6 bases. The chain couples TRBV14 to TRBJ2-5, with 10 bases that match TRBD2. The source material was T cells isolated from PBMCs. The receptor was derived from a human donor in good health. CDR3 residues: CASSQDGRLAGVKTQYF. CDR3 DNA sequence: TGTGCCAGCAGCCAAGACGGTAGGCTAGCGGGAGTAAAGACCCAGTACTTC.